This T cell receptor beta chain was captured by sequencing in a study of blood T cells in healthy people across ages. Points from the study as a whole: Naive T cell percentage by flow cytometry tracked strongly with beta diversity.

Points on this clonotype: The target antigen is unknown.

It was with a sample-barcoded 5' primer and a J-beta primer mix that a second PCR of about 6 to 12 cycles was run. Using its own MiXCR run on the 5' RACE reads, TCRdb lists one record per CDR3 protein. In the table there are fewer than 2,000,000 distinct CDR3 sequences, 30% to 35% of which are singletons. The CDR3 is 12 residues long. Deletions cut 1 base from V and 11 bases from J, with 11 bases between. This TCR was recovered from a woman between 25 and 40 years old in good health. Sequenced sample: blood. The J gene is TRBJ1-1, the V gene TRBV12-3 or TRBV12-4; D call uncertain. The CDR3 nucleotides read TGTGCCAGCAGTTTAGATAGGGTCAACGCTTTCTTT. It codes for CASSLDRVNAFF.